This is a list of T cell receptor beta chains from one sample in a study of control samples from healthy donors and cancer patients. Data came from immunoSEQ multiplex PCR; TCRdb stores just in-frame clones and leaves some out. Found here are 50,000 to 55,000 clones, about 95% of them singletons; the top ten hold less than 3%. The sample was blood. The source of these receptors is a man aged 25 to 40 in good health. Both conserved end residues are part of each CDR3. A D gene is named only where the DNA matches it firmly. Not every row has a clone size; where given, it reads once, few, many or a size class.

abundance	v_gene	len	d_gene	j_gene	CDR3nt	CDR3aa
.	TRBV19	15	.	TRBJ1-2	TGTGCCAGTAGTATAGATAGCGGAATAAACTATGGCTACACCTTC	CASSIDSGINYGYTF
.	TRBV27	15	TRBD2	TRBJ2-3	TGTGCCAGCAGGGGAGCGGGAGGGGGCACAGATACGCAGTATTTT	CASRGAGGGTDTQYF
.	TRBV18	15	.	TRBJ1-6	TGTGCCAGCTCACCACCAAACAGGGCAAATTCACCCCTCCACTTT	CASSPPNRANSPLHF
.	TRBV27	17	.	TRBJ1-6	TGTGCCAGCAGTCCGCTCGGGGGGGCGTCCTATAATTCACCCCTCCACTTT	CASSPLGGASYNSPLHF
.	TRBV28	15	TRBD1	TRBJ1-5	TGTGCCAGCAGTTTCCCTGACAGGGAAAATCAGCCCCAGCATTTT	CASSFPDRENQPQHF
.	TRBV5-1	15	TRBD1	TRBJ1-4	TGCGCCAGCAGCCTGGGACAGGGAACTAATGAAAAACTGTTTTTT	CASSLGQGTNEKLFF
.	TRBV24-1	14	.	TRBJ2-3	TGTGCCACCAGTCCGTCCCGACGAGCAGATACGCAGTATTTT	CATSPSRRADTQYF
.	TRBV27	13	.	TRBJ2-7	TGTACCAGCAGTCCCAACGGGGTGAGCGAGCAGTACTTC	CTSSPNGVSEQYF
.	TRBV10-3	15	TRBD2	TRBJ2-1	TGTGCCATCAGTGAGAGGACTAGCTACTACAATGAGCAGTTCTTC	CAISERTSYYNEQFF
.	TRBV6-1	15	.	TRBJ2-2	TGTGCCAGCAGTGAAATCCCGGGCAACACCGGGGAGCTGTTTTTT	CASSEIPGNTGELFF
.	TRBV28	15	TRBD2	TRBJ2-1	TGTGCCAGCAGTTTAACGTCAGCGGGATCGGATGAGCAGTTCTTC	CASSLTSAGSDEQFF
.	TRBV7-3	15	TRBD2	TRBJ2-1	TGTGCCAGCAGCTCCGGGACTAGCACCTACAATGAGCAGTTCTTC	CASSSGTSTYNEQFF
once	TRBV7-8	15	.	TRBJ1-5	TGTGCCAGCAGTAACTACAGGGATAGCAATCAGCCCCAGCATTTT	CASSNYRDSNQPQHF
.	TRBV7-2	16	.	TRBJ1-1	TGTGCCAGCAGCTTAGGCGGCCTTGGGGCAACCTCTGAAGCTTTCTTT	CASSLGGLGATSEAFF
.	TRBV6-5	15	TRBD1	TRBJ1-1	TGTGCCAGCAGTCCGATCAGGGGGGGAAACACTGAAGCTTTCTTT	CASSPIRGGNTEAFF
.	TRBV5-1	16	TRBD2	TRBJ2-1	TGCGCCAGCAGCTTGACTAGCGGGAGAATCGGCGATGAGCAGTTCTTC	CASSLTSGRIGDEQFF
.	TRBV19	14	TRBD1	TRBJ1-2	TGTGCCAGTAGTAGGCGGGACAGGGTGACTGGCTACACCTTC	CASSRRDRVTGYTF
once	TRBV3-1/TRBV3-2	13	.	TRBJ1-1	TGTGCCAGCGGCGGGAGGGAGGGCACTGAAGCTTTCTTT	CASGGREGTEAFF
.	TRBV6-1	17	.	TRBJ1-4	TGTGCCAGCAGTGAAGCAGTTAACAGCCGAAAGGGAGAAAAACTGTTTTTT	CASSEAVNSRKGEKLFF
.	TRBV9	13	.	TRBJ2-1	TGTGCCAGCAGCGTAGTCCCGGATAATGAGCAGTTCTTC	CASSVVPDNEQFF
once	TRBV3-1/TRBV3-2	15	TRBD2	TRBJ2-1	TGTGCCAGCAGCCAAGAACTAGCGGGAGCTGATGAGCAGTTCTTC	CASSQELAGADEQFF
.	TRBV2	14	.	TRBJ2-5	TGTGCCAGCAGTGAAGACCGTGGCGGGGAGACCCAGTACTTC	CASSEDRGGETQYF
.	TRBV27	17	TRBD1	TRBJ1-3	TGTGCCAGCAGTTTAAACGGACAGGGGGCGACTGGAAACACCATATATTTT	CASSLNGQGATGNTIYF
.	TRBV6-5	13	.	TRBJ1-5	TGTGCCAGCAGTCGTACAGGGAGGCAGCCCCAGCATTTT	CASSRTGRQPQHF
.	TRBV3-1/TRBV3-2	15	TRBD2	TRBJ2-1	TGTGCCAGCAGCCAAGTGGGGACTAGGCCGAATGAGCAGTTCTTC	CASSQVGTRPNEQFF
once	TRBV12-3/TRBV12-4	13	.	TRBJ1-1	TGTGCCAGCAGTTCTAATATGAACACTGAAGCTTTCTTT	CASSSNMNTEAFF
few	TRBV6-2/TRBV6-3	16	TRBD1	TRBJ1-5	TGTGCCAGCAGTCTTGGACAGGGGAAGGGCAATCAGCCCCAGCATTTT	CASSLGQGKGNQPQHF
.	TRBV30	16	TRBD1	TRBJ1-4	TGTGCCTGGAGTAGTAGAAGACAGGGAAATAATGAAAAACTGTTTTTT	CAWSSRRQGNNEKLFF
.	TRBV6-5	15	.	TRBJ1-3	TGTGCCAGCAGTTACTCCACAGGTGAAGGGTCCACCATATATTTT	CASSYSTGEGSTIYF
once	TRBV2	14	TRBD1	TRBJ1-4	TGTGCCAGCAGTGAGCAGGGGGCCGATGAAAAACTGTTTTTT	CASSEQGADEKLFF
.	TRBV4-1	18	TRBD2	TRBJ2-5	TGCGCCAGCAGCCAAGAGCTGGGGCGCGCGGGAGCGGTAGAGACCCAGTACTTC	CASSQELGRAGAVETQYF
.	TRBV29-1	11	.	TRBJ1-2	TGCAGCGTTCCTGGGGCGGATGGCTACACCTTC	CSVPGADGYTF
.	TRBV6-5	12	TRBD1	TRBJ1-1	TGTGCCAGCAGTTCAGGGGGCACTGAAGCTTTCTTT	CASSSGGTEAFF
.	TRBV21-1	15	.	TRBJ2-7	TGTGCCAGCACCATACTCCCGGGGTATTCCTACGAGCAGTACTTC	CASTILPGYSYEQYF
.	TRBV5-1	16	.	TRBJ2-3	TGCGCCAGCAGCTTGGAGGCAGGGTCCGCCACAGATACGCAGTATTTT	CASSLEAGSATDTQYF
.	TRBV7-3	15	TRBD1	TRBJ2-1	TGTGCCAGCAGCTTGGACAGGGGCTCCTACAATGAGCAGTTCTTC	CASSLDRGSYNEQFF
.	TRBV18	13	.	TRBJ1-4	TGTGCCAGCTCACCACGCCGGGGGGAAAAACTGTTTTTT	CASSPRRGEKLFF
.	TRBV30	13	.	TRBJ1-5	TGTGCCTGGAAACCTCCGGGGAATCAGCCCCAGCATTTT	CAWKPPGNQPQHF
once	TRBV20-1	11	.	TRBJ2-1	TGCAGTGCTAGCCCTTCGAATGAGCAGTTCTTC	CSASPSNEQFF
.	TRBV21-1	14	.	TRBJ1-5	TGTGCCAGCAGCAAAATTTCCAGGGATCAGCCCCAGCATTTT	CASSKISRDQPQHF
.	TRBV5-1	14	.	TRBJ2-1	TGCGCCAGCAGCCTATCCGGGTCGTACAATGAGCAGTTCTTC	CASSLSGSYNEQFF
.	TRBV28	16	TRBD1	TRBJ2-6	TGTGCCAGCAGCGGACAGGGGGCGCTTGGGGCCAACGTCCTGACTTTC	CASSGQGALGANVLTF
.	TRBV2	14	.	TRBJ2-7	TGTGCCAGCAGTGAGGGCGGGCAAAGCTACGAGCAGTACTTC	CASSEGGQSYEQYF
once	TRBV29-1	12	.	TRBJ1-1	TGCAGCGTTGAGGGGAGATACACTGAAGCTTTCTTT	CSVEGRYTEAFF
.	TRBV7-6	16	.	TRBJ2-7	TGTGCCAGCAGCCCCCGTGGTTCGGGGGGCGTTTACGAGCAGTACTTC	CASSPRGSGGVYEQYF
.	TRBV18	16	TRBD2	TRBJ2-7	TGTGCCAGCTCACCACAACTAGCGGGCAACGCCTACGAGCAGTACTTC	CASSPQLAGNAYEQYF
.	TRBV20-1	11	.	TRBJ2-2	TGCAGTGCTAGGAGTACCGGGGAGCTGTTTTTT	CSARSTGELFF
.	TRBV11-2	16	TRBD1	TRBJ2-7	TGTGCCAGCAGCCCCGGGACAGGGTCGGGCACCTACGAGCAGTACTTC	CASSPGTGSGTYEQYF
.	TRBV7-3	15	TRBD2	TRBJ2-3	TGTGCCAGCAGCGAACTGGGGGAGGGAACAGATACGCAGTATTTT	CASSELGEGTDTQYF
.	TRBV4-1	13	.	TRBJ1-5	TGCGCCAGCAGCCAACTGGGCAGTCAGCCCCAGCATTTT	CASSQLGSQPQHF
once	TRBV2	15	TRBD2	TRBJ2-6	TGTGCCAGCAGTGAGGGACTAGCTGGGGCCAACGTCCTGACTTTC	CASSEGLAGANVLTF
.	TRBV19	14	.	TRBJ2-7	TGTGCCAGTAAGAACACCGCGAGCTCCTACGAGCAGTACTTC	CASKNTASSYEQYF
.	TRBV20-1	11	.	TRBJ1-1	TGCAGTGCTAGAGTCGTGACAATGGCTTTCTTT	CSARVVTMAFF
.	TRBV19	16	TRBD1	TRBJ1-2	TGTGCCAGTAGTGGGGACAGGGGGCGCGGAGGCCTCGGCTACACCTTC	CASSGDRGRGGLGYTF
.	TRBV12-3/TRBV12-4	13	.	TRBJ1-4	TGTGCCACCCGTGGGGGAACTAATGAAAAACTGTTTTTT	CATRGGTNEKLFF
.	TRBV6-5	14	.	TRBJ2-3	TGTGCCAGCAGGAGGGACATTGGCATAGATACGCAGTATTTT	CASRRDIGIDTQYF
.	TRBV5-1	13	.	TRBJ1-4	TGCGCCAGCAGCGTGGGATTTAATGAAAAACTGTTTTTT	CASSVGFNEKLFF